These T cell receptor beta chains were read from a single sample in a study of OX40 agonist ivuxolimab in advanced cancers. The protocol was immunoSEQ multiplex PCR, while the TCRdb copy is restricted to in-frame clones and leaves out a portion. The table lists 30,000 or so clones, 90% to 95% of them singletons, with approximately 25% in the top ten. The material sequenced was CD4+ or CD8+ T cells sorted from blood, taken in a trial of the OX40 agonist ivuxolimab. The receptors here all came from an adult with an advanced solid tumor such as melanoma, head and neck, liver or kidney cancer. CDR3s include the opening cysteine and the closing phenylalanine or tryptophan. The order of the fields is D gene, J gene, V gene, clone size, CDR3 DNA, CDR3 protein. The D gene is left open where the match is weak. Clone size is not always given. Where it is, it says once, few, many or a class for expanded clones.

>-|TRBJ1-6|TRBV14|-
TGTGCCAGCAGCCCCGTAGGGGGTATCGATTCACCCCTCCACTTT
CASSPVGGIDSPLHF
>-|TRBJ2-3|TRBV19|-
TGTGCCAGTAGTATAGCCAGCCTAAGCACAGATACGCAGTATTTT
CASSIASLSTDTQYF
>TRBD2|TRBJ2-7|TRBV5-1|-
TGCGCCAGCAGCTTGGGTGCGACTAGCGAATTCATCTACGAGCAGTACTTC
CASSLGATSEFIYEQYF
>TRBD1|TRBJ2-7|TRBV4-3|-
TGCGCCAGCAGCCAAGGGACAGGGGGTGGGGAGCAGTACTTC
CASSQGTGGGEQYF
>-|TRBJ2-2|TRBV9|-
TGTGCCAGCAGCGCATTGGATTTCACCGGGGAGCTGTTTTTT
CASSALDFTGELFF
>-|TRBJ1-1|TRBV27|-
TGTGCCAGCAGTTCGCTTATCGGGACAAAGAACACTGAAGCTTTCTTT
CASSSLIGTKNTEAFF
>-|TRBJ2-3|TRBV27|few
TGTGCCAGCAGTTTTGGCGGGGCCTCCCTTGATACGCAGTATTTT
CASSFGGASLDTQYF
>TRBD2|TRBJ2-5|TRBV6-6|once
TGTGCCAGCAGTTACCGGGGACTACAAGAGACCCAGTACTTC
CASSYRGLQETQYF
>TRBD1|TRBJ1-5|TRBV27|-
TGTGCCAGCAGTTTGGGCCAACAAGGGGGCGGTCAGCCCCAGCATTTT
CASSLGQQGGGQPQHF
>TRBD1|TRBJ1-1|TRBV28|few
TGTGCCAGCAGTTATCCCACAGGGGGCACTGAAGCTTTCTTT
CASSYPTGGTEAFF
>-|TRBJ2-1|TRBV5-4|-
TGTGCCAGCAGCCAGAGCGGCGACCCGAGGGGTGAGCAGTTCTTC
CASSQSGDPRGEQFF
>-|TRBJ2-2|TRBV27|-
TGTGCCAGCAGGGCGGGTGCGAACACCGGGGAGCTGTTTTTT
CASRAGANTGELFF
>-|TRBJ2-7|TRBV30|-
TGTGCCTGGAACCCCGCTGGCGTCGAGCAGTACTTC
CAWNPAGVEQYF
>-|TRBJ2-7|TRBV4-1|-
TGCGCCAGCAGCCAAGATTCGTACAAGGGAATTGTCGACGAGCAGTACTTC
CASSQDSYKGIVDEQYF
>-|TRBJ1-2|TRBV5-5|-
TGTGCCAGCAGCTACGGGACCTCGGTGGGCTACACCTTC
CASSYGTSVGYTF
>-|TRBJ1-2|TRBV19|-
TGTGCCAGTAGTATTAACCCCCAAGGGAGCGTTGGCTACACCTTC
CASSINPQGSVGYTF
>-|TRBJ1-2|TRBV6-4|once
TGTGCCAGCAGTGACGGCACGAGCGGCTACACCTTC
CASSDGTSGYTF
>TRBD1|TRBJ2-7|TRBV2|-
TGTGCCAGCATGGCAGGGGGCTACGAGCAGTACTTC
CASMAGGYEQYF
>-|TRBJ2-6|TRBV5-1|few
TGCGCCAGCAGCTTGGAGGGGAGTGGGGCCAACGTCCTGACTTTC
CASSLEGSGANVLTF
>-|TRBJ2-1|TRBV19|-
TGTGCCAGTATCGGACCACCCGACTACAATGAGCAGTTCTTC
CASIGPPDYNEQFF
>TRBD1|TRBJ2-5|TRBV28|medium-sized
TGTGCCAGCACACTAGGGGGCCCGGGGGAGACCCAGTACTTC
CASTLGGPGETQYF